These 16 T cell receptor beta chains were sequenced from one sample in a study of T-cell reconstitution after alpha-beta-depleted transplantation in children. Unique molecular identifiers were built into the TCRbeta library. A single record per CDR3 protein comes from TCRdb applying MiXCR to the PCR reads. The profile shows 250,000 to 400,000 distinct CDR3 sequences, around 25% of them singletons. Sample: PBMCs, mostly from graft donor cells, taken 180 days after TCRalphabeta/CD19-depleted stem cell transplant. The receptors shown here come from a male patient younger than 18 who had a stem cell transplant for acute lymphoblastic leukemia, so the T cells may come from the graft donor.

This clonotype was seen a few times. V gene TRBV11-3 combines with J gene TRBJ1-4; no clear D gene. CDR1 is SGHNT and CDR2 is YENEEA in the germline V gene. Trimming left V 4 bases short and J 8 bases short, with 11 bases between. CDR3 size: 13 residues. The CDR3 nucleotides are TGTGCCAGCAGCTCCCGAGACCGAGAAAAACTGTTTTTT. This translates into CASSSRDREKLFF.

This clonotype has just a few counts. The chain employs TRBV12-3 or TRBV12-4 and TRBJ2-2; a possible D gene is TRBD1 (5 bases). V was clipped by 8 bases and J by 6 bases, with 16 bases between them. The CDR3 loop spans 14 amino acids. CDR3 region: CASSRGVYAGELFF. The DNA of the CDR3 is TGTGCCAGCTCTAGGGGTGTCTACGCCGGGGAGCTGTTTTTT.

CDR3 residues: CSVGTGNLPDTQYF. DNA of the CDR3: TGCAGCGTTGGGACAGGGAACCTGCCAGATACGCAGTATTTT. The genes are TRBV29-1 and TRBJ2-3; TRBD1 matches 8 bases. The V gene's germline CDR1 is SQVTM and CDR2 ANQGSEA. V was pared by 4 bases and J by 4 bases, with 7 bases of the junction left unmatched. The CDR3 has 14 amino acids.

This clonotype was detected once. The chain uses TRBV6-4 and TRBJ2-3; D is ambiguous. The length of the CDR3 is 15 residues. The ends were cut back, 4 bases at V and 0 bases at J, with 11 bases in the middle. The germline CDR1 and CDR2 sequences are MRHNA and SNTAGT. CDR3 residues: CASSASRASTDTQYF. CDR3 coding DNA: TGTGCCAGCAGTGCCTCTAGAGCTAGCACAGATACGCAGTATTTT.

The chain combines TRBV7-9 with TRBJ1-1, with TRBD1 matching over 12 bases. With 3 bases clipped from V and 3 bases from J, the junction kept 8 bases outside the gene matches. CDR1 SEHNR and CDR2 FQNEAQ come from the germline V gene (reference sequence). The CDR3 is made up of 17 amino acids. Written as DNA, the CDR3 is TGTGCCAGCAGCTTGGTCCCGGGACAGGGGGCGGACACTGAAGCTTTCTTT. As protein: CASSLVPGQGADTEAFF.

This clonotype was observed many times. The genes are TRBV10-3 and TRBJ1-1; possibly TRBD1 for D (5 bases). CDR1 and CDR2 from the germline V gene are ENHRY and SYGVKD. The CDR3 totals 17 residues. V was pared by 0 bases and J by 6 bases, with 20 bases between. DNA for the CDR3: TGTGCCATCAGTGAGTCGATGGCGGGGATGGGGCTTCCTGAAGCTTTCTTT. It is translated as CAISESMAGMGLPEAFF.

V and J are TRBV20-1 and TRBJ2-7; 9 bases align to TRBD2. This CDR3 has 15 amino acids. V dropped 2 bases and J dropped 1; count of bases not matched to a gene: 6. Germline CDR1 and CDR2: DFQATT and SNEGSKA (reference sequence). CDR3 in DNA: TGCAGTGCTAGACCCCTAGCGGGAACATCCTACGAGCAGTACTTC. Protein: CSARPLAGTSYEQYF.

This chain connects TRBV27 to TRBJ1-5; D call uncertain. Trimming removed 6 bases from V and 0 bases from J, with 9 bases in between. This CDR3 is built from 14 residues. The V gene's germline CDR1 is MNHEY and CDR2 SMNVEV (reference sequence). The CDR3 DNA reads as TGTGCCAGCAGCTTCTCGGATAGCAATCAGCCCCAGCATTTT. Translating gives CASSFSDSNQPQHF.

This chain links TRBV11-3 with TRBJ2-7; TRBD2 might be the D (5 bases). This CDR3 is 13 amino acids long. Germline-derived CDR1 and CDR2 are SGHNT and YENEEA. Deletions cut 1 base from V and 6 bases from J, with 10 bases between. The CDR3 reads CASSLGRRGEQYF. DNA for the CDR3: TGTGCCAGCAGCTTAGGCCGACGGGGCGAGCAGTACTTC.

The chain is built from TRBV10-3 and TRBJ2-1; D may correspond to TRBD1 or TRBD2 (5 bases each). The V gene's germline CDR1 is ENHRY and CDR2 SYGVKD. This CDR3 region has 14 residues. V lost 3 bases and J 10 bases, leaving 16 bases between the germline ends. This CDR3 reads CAISEGTVPAEQFF. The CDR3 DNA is TGTGCCATCAGTGAAGGGACGGTTCCCGCGGAGCAGTTCTTC.

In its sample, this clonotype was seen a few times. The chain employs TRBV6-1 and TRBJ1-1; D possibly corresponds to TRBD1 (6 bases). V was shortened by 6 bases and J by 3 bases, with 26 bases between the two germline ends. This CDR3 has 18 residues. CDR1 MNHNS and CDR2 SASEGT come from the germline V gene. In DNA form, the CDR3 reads TGTGCCAGCAGACGCACAGGGAGCGCAGTAATCCCCTACACTGAAGCTTTCTTT. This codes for CASRRTGSAVIPYTEAFF.

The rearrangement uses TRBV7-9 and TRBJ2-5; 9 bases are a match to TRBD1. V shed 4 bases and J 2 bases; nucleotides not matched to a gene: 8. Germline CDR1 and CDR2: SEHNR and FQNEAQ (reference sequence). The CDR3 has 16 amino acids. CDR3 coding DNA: TGTGCCAGCAGCTCCAGACAGGGGGGAACTCAAGAGACCCAGTACTTC. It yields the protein CASSSRQGGTQETQYF.

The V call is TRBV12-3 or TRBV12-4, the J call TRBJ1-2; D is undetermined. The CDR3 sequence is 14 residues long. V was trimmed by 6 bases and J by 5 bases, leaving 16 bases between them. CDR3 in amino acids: CASRIRADYYGYTF. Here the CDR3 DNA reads TGTGCCAGCAGGATCCGGGCCGACTATTATGGCTACACCTTC.

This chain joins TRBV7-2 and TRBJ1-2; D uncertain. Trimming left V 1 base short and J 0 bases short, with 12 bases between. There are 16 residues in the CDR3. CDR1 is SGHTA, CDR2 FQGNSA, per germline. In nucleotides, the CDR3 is TGTGCCAGCAGCTTAGTACGGAGGATATCTAACTATGGCTACACCTTC. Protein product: CASSLVRRISNYGYTF.

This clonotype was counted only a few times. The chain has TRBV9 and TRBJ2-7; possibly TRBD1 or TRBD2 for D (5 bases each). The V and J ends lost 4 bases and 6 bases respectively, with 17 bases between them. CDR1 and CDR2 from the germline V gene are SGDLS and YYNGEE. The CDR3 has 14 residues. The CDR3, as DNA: TGTGCCAGCAGCACCAGTGGGGGAGCTGGCGAGCAGTACTTC. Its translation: CASSTSGGAGEQYF. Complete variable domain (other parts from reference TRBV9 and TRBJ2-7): DSGVTQTPKHLITATGQRVTLRCSPRSGDLSVYWYQQSLDQGLQFLIQYYNGEERAKGNILERFSAQQFPDLHSELNLSSLELGDSALYFCASSTSGGAGEQYFGPGTRLTVT.

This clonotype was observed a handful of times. The CDR3 spells CASSLVTGGGEQYF. Written as DNA, the CDR3 is TGTGCCAGCAGTTTAGTAACGGGAGGGGGAGAGCAGTACTTC. The rearrangement joins TRBV12-3 or TRBV12-4 to TRBJ2-7; 8 bases line up with TRBD2. J lost 7 bases, V lost 1 base, and 6 bases had no gene match. The CDR3 has 14 residues.